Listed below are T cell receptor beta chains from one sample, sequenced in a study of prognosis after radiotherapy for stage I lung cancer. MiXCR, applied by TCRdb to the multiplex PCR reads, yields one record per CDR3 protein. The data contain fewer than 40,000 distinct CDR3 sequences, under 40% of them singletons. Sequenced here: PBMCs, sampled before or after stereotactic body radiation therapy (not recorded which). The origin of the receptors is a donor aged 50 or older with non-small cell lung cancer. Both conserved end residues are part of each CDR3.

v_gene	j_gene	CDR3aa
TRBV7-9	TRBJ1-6	CASRGGNSPLNF
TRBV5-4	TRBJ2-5	CASSTGTSGRYITWETQYF
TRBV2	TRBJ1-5	CASSDRGINQPQHF
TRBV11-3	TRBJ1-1	CASSLGTATEAFF
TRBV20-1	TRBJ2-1	CSATAGGYSYNEQFF
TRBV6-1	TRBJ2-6	CASKGVWDGGRGGANVLTF
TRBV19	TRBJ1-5	CASSIESSPDQPQHF
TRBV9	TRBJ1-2	CASGGGQSGNYGYTF
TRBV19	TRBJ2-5	CASSFTYQETQYF
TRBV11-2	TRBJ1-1	CASSPSIGAFF
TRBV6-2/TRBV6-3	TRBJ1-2	CASRPRERGNYGYTF
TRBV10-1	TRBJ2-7	CASSSGDHYEQYF
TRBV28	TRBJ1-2	CAIRTGFDGYTF
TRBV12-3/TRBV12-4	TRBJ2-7	CASSYPPQYEQYF
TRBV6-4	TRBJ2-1	CASSSGSVGYNGQFF
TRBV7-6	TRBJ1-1	CASSRDRAAEAFF
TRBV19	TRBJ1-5	CASSGPRTRSWNQPQHF
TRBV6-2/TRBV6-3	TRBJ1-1	CASSLEGYMNTEAFF
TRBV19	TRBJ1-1	CASSISRCYENTEAFF
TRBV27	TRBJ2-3	CASRPVTGDTDTQYF
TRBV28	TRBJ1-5	CASSPPRTTPAPQHF
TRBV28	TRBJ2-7	CASSPSYWTGVIYEQYF
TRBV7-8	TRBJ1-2	CASSPRRGTGPYGYTF
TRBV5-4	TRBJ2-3	CASSFTGEPTDTQYF
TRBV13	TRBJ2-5	CASSKAVQETQYF
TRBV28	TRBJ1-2	CASRRGGGGNYGYTF
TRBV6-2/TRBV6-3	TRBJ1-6	CASTQGQGNSTIHF
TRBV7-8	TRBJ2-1	CASGPREGGPYNEQFF
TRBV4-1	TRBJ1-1	CASSQVGPRSEAFF
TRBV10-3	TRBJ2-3	CAISHTDTQYF
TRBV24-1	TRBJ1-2	CATRGTGGYEYGYTF
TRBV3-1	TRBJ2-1	CASSQDGGTGHDEQFF
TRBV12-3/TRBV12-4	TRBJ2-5	CASSFPQETQYF
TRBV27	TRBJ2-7	CASRPSWGLADYEQYF
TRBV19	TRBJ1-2	CASSRGTGILNYGYTF
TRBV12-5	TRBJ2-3	CASAGLGYTQYF
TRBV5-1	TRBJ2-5	CASSLGGTEETQYF